This is a list of T cell receptor beta chains from one sample in a study of blood T cell repertoires in COVID-19. Assay used: immunoSEQ multiplex PCR; TCRdb lists only in-frame clones, some missing. The sample lists 200,000 to 250,000 clones; about 90% were seen once. The specimen was PBMCs or T cells enriched from blood (not recorded which). The receptor set was obtained from a woman in her thirties who had been exposed to COVID-19. The CDR3 runs from the conserved cysteine through the conserved F or W. A D gene is named only where the DNA matches it firmly. Expanded clones get a size class; other rows say once, few or many, or leave the size out.

j_call v_call d_call clone_size cdr3_nt cdr3_aa
TRBJ2-1 TRBV9 . . TGTGCCAGCAGCGCAGAAAGATACTCCTACAATGAGCAGTTCTTC CASSAERYSYNEQFF
TRBJ2-1 TRBV11-2 . . TGTGCCAGCAGCAACCCAAGGGCTGGTAGCGATGAGCAGTTCTTC CASSNPRAGSDEQFF
TRBJ2-5 TRBV5-4 . . TGTGCCAGCAGCTTGTGGGCATTAAAAGAGACCCAGTACTTC CASSLWALKETQYF
TRBJ1-1 TRBV5-1 . . TGCGCCAGCAGCTTGGGGACACTGAACACTGAAGCTTTCTTT CASSLGTLNTEAFF
TRBJ2-1 TRBV29-1 . . TGCAGCGTTGGATTACAGGGTTCAGGAGAGCAGTTCTTC CSVGLQGSGEQFF
TRBJ1-1 TRBV19 . . TGTGCCAGTAGCACCTTGGACAAGCTCACTGAAGCTTTCTTT CASSTLDKLTEAFF
TRBJ2-7 TRBV27 . . TGTGCCAGCAGTTTAAGAATGCGGGTCCTCGCCTACGAGCAGTACTTC CASSLRMRVLAYEQYF
TRBJ1-1 TRBV30 . . TGTGCCTGGAGCCACGACATGAACACTGAAGCTTTCTTT CAWSHDMNTEAFF
TRBJ2-1 TRBV30 TRBD2 . TGTGCCTGGACTAGCGGGAGAAACAATGAGCAGTTCTTC CAWTSGRNNEQFF
TRBJ2-7 TRBV4-1 . . TGCGCCAGCAGCCAAGAGGGGCTAGTGATCTACGAGCAGTACTTC CASSQEGLVIYEQYF
TRBJ2-7 TRBV30 . once TGTGCCTGGAGTTCACAGGCGGCCTACGAGCAGTACTTC CAWSSQAAYEQYF
TRBJ1-2 TRBV28 . . TGTGCCAGCAGTTCTACAGGGCTCTATGGCTACACCTTC CASSSTGLYGYTF
TRBJ2-1 TRBV21-1 . . TGTGCCAGCAGCAACCTCAGGCAACTAGTTTACAATGAGCAGTTCTTC CASSNLRQLVYNEQFF
TRBJ2-3 TRBV2 TRBD2 . TGTGCCAGCAGTGGCGGCGGGAGTCACACAGATACGCAGTATTTT CASSGGGSHTDTQYF
TRBJ1-1 TRBV9 . . TGTGCCAGCAGCGTAGGGGGGCCCACTGAAGCTTTCTTT CASSVGGPTEAFF
TRBJ2-5 TRBV2 TRBD2 . TGTGCCAGCAGTGACTTAGCGGGAGTGCTGGAGACCCAGTACTTC CASSDLAGVLETQYF
TRBJ2-1 TRBV19 TRBD1 . TGTGCCAGTAGCCAGGGGGACGTTTGGGAGCAGTTCTTC CASSQGDVWEQFF
TRBJ2-5 TRBV6-2/TRBV6-3 TRBD1 . TGTGCCAGCAGTTACGGTTGGACAGGGCTACAAGAGACCCAGTACTTC CASSYGWTGLQETQYF
TRBJ2-2 TRBV6-5 TRBD2 . TGTGCCAGCAGTTACCGGACTAGCGGGGAGCTGTTTTTT CASSYRTSGELFF
TRBJ2-5 TRBV5-4 . . TGTGCCAGCACCCAATCGACAGGACCTCAAGAGACCCAGTACTTC CASTQSTGPQETQYF
TRBJ1-3 TRBV10-1 . few TGCGCCAGCAGGAGCTCTGGAAACACCATATATTTT CASRSSGNTIYF
TRBJ2-1 TRBV2 . . TGTGCCAGCAGTGAACCCCCCGACATGAGCTCCTACAATGAGCAGTTCTTC CASSEPPDMSSYNEQFF
TRBJ1-6 TRBV6-5 . . TGTGCCAGCAGTTTCGGCCGGGCGGGGGCCCCCCTCCACTTT CASSFGRAGAPLHF
TRBJ2-6 TRBV19 . . TGTGCCAGCAGGGCCCTCAACGTCCTGACTTTC CASRALNVLTF
TRBJ2-7 TRBV30 TRBD2 . TGTGCCTGGAGTATTGCTAGCGGAACCTACGAGCAGTACTTC CAWSIASGTYEQYF
TRBJ2-3 TRBV4-1 . . TGCGCCAGCAGCCTTATCCCCGGGGGACCCGGGGATACGCAGTATTTT CASSLIPGGPGDTQYF
TRBJ1-5 TRBV19 TRBD1 . TGTGCCAGTAGTATAGAGACAGGGCGGCAGCCCCAGCATTTT CASSIETGRQPQHF
TRBJ1-2 TRBV28 . . TGTGCCAGCAGTCCCCCAGAGGCCGGGAATGGCTACACCTTC CASSPPEAGNGYTF
TRBJ1-5 TRBV10-3 TRBD1 . TGTGCCAGCGGACAGGGTGGGGATCAGCCCCAGCATTTT CASGQGGDQPQHF
TRBJ2-7 TRBV7-4 TRBD2 . TGTGCCAGCAGCCTACCTAGCGGGAGTATCGGCGAGCAGTACTTC CASSLPSGSIGEQYF
TRBJ1-5 TRBV19 . . TGTGCCAGTAGTATGGCAGTCAATAGCAATCAGCCCCAGCATTTT CASSMAVNSNQPQHF
TRBJ2-1 TRBV9 TRBD1 . TGTGCCAGCAGCGTAGGACAGGGCAGGACCTACAATGAGCAGTTCTTC CASSVGQGRTYNEQFF
TRBJ2-1 TRBV12-5 TRBD1 . TGTGCTAGTGGTGTTGGACAGGCTGGGAATGAGCAGTTCTTC CASGVGQAGNEQFF
TRBJ1-3 TRBV7-9 . few TGTGCCAGCAGCGCCGAACGGGTTGGAAACACCATATATTTT CASSAERVGNTIYF
TRBJ2-7 TRBV5-1 . . TGCGCCAGCAGCTCGGGACTTAGGGGAATAAGCGAGCAGTACTTC CASSSGLRGISEQYF
TRBJ2-2 TRBV9 TRBD1 . TGTGCCAGCAGCGTAGAAAGGAGACAGGGGGTCGGGGAGCTGTTTTTT CASSVERRQGVGELFF
TRBJ2-7 TRBV3-1/TRBV3-2 TRBD2 . TGTGCCAGCAGCCAAGGACTAGCGGCTTACGAGCAGTACTTC CASSQGLAAYEQYF
TRBJ2-2 TRBV6-5 . . TGTGCCAGCAGTTACGGTGGTGTAGAGGAGCTGTTTTTT CASSYGGVEELFF
TRBJ1-6 TRBV2 . . TGTGCCAGCGTAGAGGGTTGGCCACCCCTCCACTTT CASVEGWPPLHF
TRBJ2-7 TRBV20-1 . . TGCAGTGCTAGTCAATTTCGGGTGGAGACAGACAATTACGAGCAGTACTTC CSASQFRVETDNYEQYF
TRBJ2-5 TRBV7-2 TRBD2 . TGTGCCAGCAGCTTATTGGCCCTAGCGGGAACCAAGCAAGAGACCCAGTACTTC CASSLLALAGTKQETQYF
TRBJ1-5 TRBV18 . . TGTGCCAGCCCCCGCAGAAGCAATCAGCCCCAGCATTTT CASPRRSNQPQHF
TRBJ1-5 TRBV15 TRBD1 . TGTGCCACCAGCAGAGGTTTGACCGGGACAGGGGGCACTCAGCCCCAGCATTTT CATSRGLTGTGGTQPQHF
TRBJ1-6 TRBV9 . . TGTGCCAGCAGCGTAGTAGGAGAGGATTCACCCCTCCACTTT CASSVVGEDSPLHF
TRBJ1-1 TRBV2 . . TGTGCCAGCAGCTTCACTAGGACTGAAGCTTTCTTT CASSFTRTEAFF
TRBJ2-1 TRBV5-1 TRBD1 . TGCGCCAGCAGCTGGACAGGGGGCGAGATGAATGAGCAGTTCTTC CASSWTGGEMNEQFF
TRBJ2-1 TRBV27 . . TGTGCCAGCAGTTTATGGGCAGCTTCCTCCTACAATGAGCAGTTCTTC CASSLWAASSYNEQFF
TRBJ2-5 TRBV7-4 . . TGTGCCAGCAGCTCGGCAGGGGACCCCCAAGAGACCCAGTACTTC CASSSAGDPQETQYF
TRBJ2-2 TRBV4-1 TRBD2 . TGCGCCAGCAGCTACGGGACTAGCGGGAGGCCCGGGGAGCTGTTTTTT CASSYGTSGRPGELFF
TRBJ1-2 TRBV9 . . TGTGCCAGCAGCGTAGCCGACAACGGCTATGGCTACACCTTC CASSVADNGYGYTF
TRBJ2-7 TRBV11-2 TRBD2 . TGTGCCAGCAGCTTATTCCCTTTAGCGGGAGGGCCTTATTACGAGCAGTACTTC CASSLFPLAGGPYYEQYF
TRBJ2-1 TRBV19 TRBD2 . TGTGCCAGTAGTATCTTCGGGTTTAGCGGGAGGAGGACATCCACGAGCTCCTACAATGAGCAGTTCTTC CASSIFGFSGRRTSTSSYNEQFF
TRBJ1-5 TRBV7-9 TRBD1 . TGTGCCAGCAGCTTGGGGGACAGCAAGAATCAGCCCCAGCATTTT CASSLGDSKNQPQHF
TRBJ2-2 TRBV3-1/TRBV3-2 TRBD2 once TGTGCCAGCAGCCAAGAACTCGCGGGAGGGTACACCGGGGAGCTGTTTTTT CASSQELAGGYTGELFF